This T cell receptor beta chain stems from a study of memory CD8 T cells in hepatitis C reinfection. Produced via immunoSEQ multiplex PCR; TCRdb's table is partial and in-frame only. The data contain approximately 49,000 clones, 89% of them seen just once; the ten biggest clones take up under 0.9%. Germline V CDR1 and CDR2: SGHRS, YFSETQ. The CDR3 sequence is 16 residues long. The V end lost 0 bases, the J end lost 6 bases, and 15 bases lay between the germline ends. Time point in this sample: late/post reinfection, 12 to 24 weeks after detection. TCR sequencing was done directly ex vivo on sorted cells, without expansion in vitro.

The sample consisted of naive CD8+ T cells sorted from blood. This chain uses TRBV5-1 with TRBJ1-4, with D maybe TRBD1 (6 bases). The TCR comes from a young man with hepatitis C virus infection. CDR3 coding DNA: TGCGCCAGCAGCTTGGGGCATCCCAGGGGAGATGAAAAACTGTTTTTT. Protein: CASSLGHPRGDEKLFF.